This T cell receptor beta chain was sequenced for a study of STAT3 mutations in large granular lymphocyte leukemia. Study-wide background: Over half of T-LGLL patients had one or more immunosuppressive regimens.

Germline loops: CDR1 SNHLY, CDR2 FYNNEI. The V and J ends lost 2 bases and 4 bases respectively, with 8 bases between them. The CDR3 loop spans 14 amino acids. This table comes from immunoSEQ multiplex PCR, and its TCRdb copy is limited to in-frame clones, with some not included. The sample carries under 35,000 clones, around 85% recorded once. For this clone: The antigen remains unidentified.

Study-wide findings and caveats: TCR clonotype switching after therapy occurred in about 35% of the 18 patients. Every T-LGLL patient had at least one immunodominant TCRbeta clonotype.

The source of this sequence is a man aged 55 to 70 with T-cell large granular lymphocyte leukemia. Some clones in this sample may be carry-over from other donors' samples. Material for sequencing was peripheral blood mononuclear cells. V and J are TRBV2 and TRBJ2-2, with D possibly being TRBD1 (5 bases). CDR3 coding DNA: TGTGCCAGCAGTGAAAGACAGATCACCGGGGAGCTGTTTTTT. It specifies CASSERQITGELFF.